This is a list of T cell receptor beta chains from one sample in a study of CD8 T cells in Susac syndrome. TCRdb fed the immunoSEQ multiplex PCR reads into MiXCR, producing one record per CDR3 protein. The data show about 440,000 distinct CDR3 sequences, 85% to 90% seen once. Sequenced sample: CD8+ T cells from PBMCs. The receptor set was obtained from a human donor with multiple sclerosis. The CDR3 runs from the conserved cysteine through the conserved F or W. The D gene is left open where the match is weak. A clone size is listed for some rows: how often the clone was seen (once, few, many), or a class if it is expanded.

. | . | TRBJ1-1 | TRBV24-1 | TGTGCCACCAGTGACTTGACTAGAGTAGGTGGGACTGAAGCTTTCTTT | CATSDLTRVGGTEAFF
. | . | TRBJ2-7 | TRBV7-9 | TGTGCCAGCAGCTTAGGTGCCAGGACCTACGAGCAGTACTTC | CASSLGARTYEQYF
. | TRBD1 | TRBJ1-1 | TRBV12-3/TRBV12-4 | TGTGCCAGCAGTCCAAGGACAGGGCTGACTGAAGCTTTCTTT | CASSPRTGLTEAFF
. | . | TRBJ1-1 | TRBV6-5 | TGTGCCAGCAGTTACTCGTTCCGAGGAGACACTGAAGCTTTCTTT | CASSYSFRGDTEAFF
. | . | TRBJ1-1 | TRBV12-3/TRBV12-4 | TGTGCCAGCAGTTGGAACAGGAGGCCCGATTTTGAAGCTTTCTTT | CASSWNRRPDFEAFF
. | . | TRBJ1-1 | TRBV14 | TGTGCCAGCAGCCAACGGGGTTACACTGAAGCTTTCTTT | CASSQRGYTEAFF
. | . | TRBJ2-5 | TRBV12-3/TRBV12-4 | TGTGCCAGCAGTACAATTGATCAAGAGACCCAGTACTTC | CASSTIDQETQYF
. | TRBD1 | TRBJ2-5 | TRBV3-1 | TGTGCCAGCAGCCAGGAATCCCGGGACAGCGGCCGCGAGACCCAGTACTTC | CASSQESRDSGRETQYF
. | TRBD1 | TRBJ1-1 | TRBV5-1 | TGCGCCAGTCAAGGACAGGGGGCTCCTGAAGCTTTCTTT | CASQGQGAPEAFF
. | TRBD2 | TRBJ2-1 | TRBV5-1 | TGCGCCAGCAGCTTGGTTATAGCGGGGGCCCCCAATGAGCAGTTCTTC | CASSLVIAGAPNEQFF
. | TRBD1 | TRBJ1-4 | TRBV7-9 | TGTGCCAGCAGCTCGTTGGACAGGGGAGACGCTAATGAAAAACTGTTTTTT | CASSSLDRGDANEKLFF
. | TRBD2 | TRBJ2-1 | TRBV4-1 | TGCGCCAGCAGCCTTGGGACTAGCGGGGACTACAATGAGCAGTTCTTC | CASSLGTSGDYNEQFF
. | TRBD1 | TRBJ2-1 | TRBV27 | TGTGCCAGCAGTTGGGGGACAGGAAACAATGAGCAGTTCTTC | CASSWGTGNNEQFF
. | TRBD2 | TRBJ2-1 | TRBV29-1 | TGCAGCGGTCGGGGGGGAGGTAGAAATGAGCAGTTCTTC | CSGRGGGRNEQFF
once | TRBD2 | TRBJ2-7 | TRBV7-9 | TGTGCCAGCAGCGGGAGCGGGAGTGGCTACGAGCAGTACTTC | CASSGSGSGYEQYF
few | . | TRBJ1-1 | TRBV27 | TGTGCCAGCAGTTTAGGCGGGGCGCGAACTGAAGCTTTCTTT | CASSLGGARTEAFF